What follows is one TCR beta chain and its context. The germline V gene has CDR1 SNHLY and CDR2 FYNNEI. J gave up 2 bases and V 8 bases, and 6 bases lay outside the gene matches. The CDR3 sequence is 15 residues long. The assay was immunoSEQ multiplex PCR, and TCRdb's table has in-frame clones only and misses some. The data contain about 34,000 clones, over 85% of them singletons. The sample comes from a study of T cells in tuberculosis. As for time point: new active TB diagnosis, blood taken before or within 7 days of starting treatment. HIV-seronegative South African adults aged 18 years or older had newly diagnosed active tuberculosis.

The sequence was obtained from an adult with tuberculosis. The sample here was PBMCs, taken at tuberculosis diagnosis. The V and J genes are TRBV2 and TRBJ1-4, with TRBD1 matching over 9 bases. The CDR3 reads CASSLDRGTNEKLFF. The CDR3 region has the DNA TGTGCCAGCTCCCTCGACAGGGGGACTAATGAAAAACTGTTTTTT.